This T cell receptor beta chain derives from a study of T-cell memory formation after mild COVID-19 (dated by TCRdb to 2020 to 2023). In the study overall: TCR sequence clusters from the two donors were found to be largely donor specific. Longitudinal TCRalpha and TCRbeta repertoire sequencing tracked T-cell clones expanding and contracting after mild COVID-19 in a couple of donors. The cohort was made up of two young adult volunteers, one female and one male, who were previously healthy. Paper-wide results and their limitations: The second-wave clones that peaked on day 37 were not confirmed to be SARS-CoV-2 specific. Some responding clones were detected in pre-infection memory, suggesting pre-existing cross-reactive memory T cells joined the SARS-CoV-2 response. The study covered only two mild cases, and larger cohorts including severe cases with pre-infection samples were considered necessary. Clones that contracted from day 15 to 85 showed balanced CD4/CD8 phenotypes, whereas a second wave of clones that expanded from day 15 to 37 leaned towards CD4+. Contracting CD4+ clones were found mainly in CM and EM memory subsets, while CD8+ clones were enriched in EMRA.

The junction carries 16 bases between V and J, which are trimmed by 1 base and 12 bases respectively. The CDR3, from cysteine to phenylalanine, totals 14 residues. The only DNA kept is the CDR3, 42 bases in frame from the first base. CDR1 and CDR2 were assigned from the germline V gene as SGHTA and FQGNSA. Note on this clonotype: Its specific antigen is unknown. Base qualities are not provided; no much larger clone lies one nucleotide away.

Ficoll-Paque density gradient centrifugation was used to isolate PBMCs. The listed sequencing device is Illumina NovaSeq 6000. TCRalpha and TCRbeta cDNA libraries were built by 5'RACE with constant-segment primers, adding sample barcodes and unique molecular identifiers. RNA was extracted from every sample with Trizol reagent. The libraries were amplified in two PCR steps, and the second step added a second sample barcode and Illumina TruSeq adapters. Sequencing of the libraries was done on an Illumina NovaSeq, producing 2 x 150 bp paired-end reads. Per the source publication's procedure: Demultiplexing of reads and collapsing into UMI-guided consensus sequences were performed with migec v1.2.7. With mixcr v2.1.11, UMI consensuses were aligned to TRA and TRB V and J templates and assembled into clonotypes. A clonotype was counted as expanded or contracted only if both edgeR and NoisET called the change significant, with noise models trained on biological replicates. For edgeR calls, a false discovery rate-adjusted p below 0.01 and a log2 fold-change threshold of 1 were applied. As an exploratory analysis of dynamics, PCA with hierarchical clustering was applied to max-normalized trajectories of the 1000 most abundant clonotypes. Separately sequenced CD4+ and CD8+ repertoires were used to assign the CD4 or CD8 phenotype of responding clones. Through fastp at Q25 and MiXCR, TCRdb rebuilt clones from the public reads, retaining in-frame beta chains. Entries are consolidated by CDR3 protein sequence, retaining the most common genes and DNA. V and J calls and clone size were set by TCRdb, not the authors. The sample table shows 450,000 to 700,000 distinct CDR3 sequences, and about a sixth are seen once. 12% of the sample is in the top ten clones.

The V and J genes are TRBV7-2 and TRBJ1-5; there is no confident call for the D gene. This TCR came from an adult woman who had mild COVID-19 (a few samples of this study predate the infection). The sample titles of this study are shuffled in the database, so cell type and time point are left out; the donor was told from shared clones. The sample was PBMCs or a T cell subset sorted from them (not recorded which). The base sequence is TGTGCCAGCAGCTTAGGAACGAACGTCCCACTCCAGCATTTT. This gives the protein CASSLGTNVPLQHF.